The TCR beta chain described here comes from a study of blood T cell repertoires in COVID-19. Study information: T cells, B-cell-depleted T cells, or PBMCs supplied cDNA or gDNA.

Looked up from germline, CDR1 is MRHNA and CDR2 is SNTAGT. This CDR3 is 14 amino acids long. As regards this clone: One end of the junction does not line up with germline, which may come from a read error.

Assay: immunoSEQ multiplex PCR; the TCRdb copy retains only in-frame clones and omits some. The profile shows about 210,000 clones, about 80% of them singletons. This receptor was taken from a middle-aged woman with active or convalescent COVID-19. Sequenced: peripheral blood. The chain links TRBV6-4 to TRBJ2-7, with 9 bases identical to TRBD1. The CDR3 DNA sequence: TGTGTCAGCAGAGGACTGGACAGGGGCCACGAGCAGTACTTC. Amino acid sequence: CVSRGLDRGHEQYF.